Listed below are T cell receptor beta chains from one sample, sequenced in a study of blood T cell repertoires in COVID-19. Method: immunoSEQ multiplex PCR; TCRdb's copy keeps in-frame clones and lacks some. The table lists roughly 670,000 clones, about 90% of them singletons, with under 0.3% in the top ten. Specimen: peripheral blood. The receptor source for this set is a woman younger than 35 with acute or convalescent COVID-19. Both conserved end residues are part of each CDR3. A D gene is named only where the DNA matches it firmly. Part of the rows lack a size; the others show once, few, many or a class for expanded clones.

V gene	J gene	D gene	clone size	CDR3 DNA	CDR3 protein
TRBV12-5	TRBJ1-5	TRBD1	NA	TGTGCTAGTGGTTTAGGATCGGGGACAGGGCCCACGCATTTT	CASGLGSGTGPTHF
TRBV3-1/TRBV3-2	TRBJ1-1	NA	NA	TGTGCCAGCAGCCAAGAAGTTTCGGGAACAGGGAAGGCTTTCTTT	CASSQEVSGTGKAFF
TRBV27	TRBJ1-1	NA	NA	TGTGCCAGCAGTTTATTGGTGGGCCCGGGGGAAGCTTTCTTT	CASSLLVGPGEAFF
TRBV4-2	TRBJ2-7	NA	NA	TGTGCCAGCAGCCAAGATCGGGCTAGCCCTGAGCAGTACTTC	CASSQDRASPEQYF
TRBV15	TRBJ1-5	NA	NA	TGTGCCACCAGCAGAGCTGGAGACTATAGCAATCAGCCCCAGCATTTT	CATSRAGDYSNQPQHF
TRBV6-4	TRBJ2-1	TRBD2	once	TGTGCCAGCAGTGACGGAGGTAGCGGGGGTCCTAATGAGCAGTTCTTC	CASSDGGSGGPNEQFF
TRBV18	TRBJ2-1	NA	few	TGTGCCAGCTCACCGGGGAGAAGCTCCTACAATGAGCAGTTCTTC	CASSPGRSSYNEQFF
TRBV10-3	TRBJ1-2	TRBD1	once	TGTGCCATCAGGCCCCAGGGGGCGCTGAACTATGGCTACACCTTC	CAIRPQGALNYGYTF
TRBV4-3	TRBJ1-2	NA	NA	TGCGCCAGCAGCCAAACACTATCTAACTATGGCTACACCTTC	CASSQTLSNYGYTF
TRBV5-1	TRBJ1-4	TRBD1	once	TGCGCCAGCAGCCACAGGGGGTTGGATGAAAAACTGTTTTTT	CASSHRGLDEKLFF
TRBV18	TRBJ1-6	TRBD1	NA	TGTGCCAGCTCACCACCCAATTCACGACAGGGGGCAGGATCCTATAATTCACCCCTCCACTTT	CASSPPNSRQGAGSYNSPLHF
TRBV5-8	TRBJ1-2	NA	NA	TGTGCCAGCAGCCCTGGAGGGCAGTCCGGGAACTATGGCTACACCTTC	CASSPGGQSGNYGYTF
TRBV9	TRBJ2-1	TRBD1	once	TGTGCCAGCAGCGTAGATCCGGGACAGAACTACAATGAGCAGTTCTTC	CASSVDPGQNYNEQFF
TRBV6-4	TRBJ2-1	TRBD2	NA	TGTGCCAGCAGTGCCGGCACTAGCGGGGGGGTCCGGGAGCAGTTCTTC	CASSAGTSGGVREQFF
TRBV19	TRBJ1-6	NA	NA	TGTGCCAGTAGTACGGGGAGTTCGTGGTATTCACCCCTCCACTTT	CASSTGSSWYSPLHF
TRBV6-6	TRBJ1-1	NA	NA	TGTGCCAGCAGTTACGGGCAGGTGAACACTGAAGCTTTCTTT	CASSYGQVNTEAFF
TRBV18	TRBJ1-2	NA	once	TGTGCCAGCTCACCATCGTCAGCTAACTATGGCTACACCTTC	CASSPSSANYGYTF
TRBV19	TRBJ1-1	TRBD1	NA	TGTGCCAGTAGTCGACAGGGGGACACTGAAGCTTTCTTT	CASSRQGDTEAFF
TRBV6-5	TRBJ1-1	NA	NA	TGTGCCAGCAGAGACAGGTTGAACACTGAAGCTTTCTTT	CASRDRLNTEAFF
TRBV12-3/TRBV12-4	TRBJ2-1	NA	NA	TGTGCCAGCAGAGGAGGGGGGGGCCAGTTCTTC	CASRGGGGQFF
TRBV28	TRBJ2-7	NA	NA	TGTGCCAGCAGCAGGATACGTCACGAGCAGTACTTC	CASSRIRHEQYF
TRBV9	TRBJ1-2	NA	NA	TGTGCCAGCAGCCCCACGACGGGGGGACACAGGAACGGCTACACCTTC	CASSPTTGGHRNGYTF
TRBV6-2/TRBV6-3	TRBJ1-1	NA	once	TGTGCCAGCAGTTATACGGGGGGGGCTGAAGCTTTCTTT	CASSYTGGAEAFF
TRBV5-1	TRBJ2-7	TRBD2	NA	TGCGCCAGCAGACATGGACTAGCGGGGAGGTACGAGCAGTACTTC	CASRHGLAGRYEQYF
TRBV7-8	TRBJ1-4	NA	NA	TGTGCCAGCAGCTTCGGCAGGGGAGAGGAAAAACTGTTTTTT	CASSFGRGEEKLFF
TRBV27	TRBJ1-6	TRBD1	NA	TGTGCCAGCCGCCCGACAGGCGGACAGGGTTCTTCACCCCTCCACTTT	CASRPTGGQGSSPLHF
TRBV9	TRBJ1-3	NA	NA	TGTGCCAGCAGCGTAGGAGCTACTGGAAACACCATATATTTT	CASSVGATGNTIYF
TRBV10-3	TRBJ2-7	NA	NA	TGTGCCATCAGTGACGTAATTCTAAACTACGAGCAGTACTTC	CAISDVILNYEQYF
TRBV7-8	TRBJ1-6	NA	NA	TGTGCCAGCAGCTTGACCCAATTCAGGGAGGACCCCCTCCACTTT	CASSLTQFREDPLHF
TRBV9	TRBJ1-3	TRBD1	NA	TGTGCCAGCAGCGCCAACAGGGGGGATCCTGGAAACACCATATATTTT	CASSANRGDPGNTIYF
TRBV4-1	TRBJ1-2	TRBD1	NA	TGCGCCAGCAGCCAAGACGGGACAGGGGACTATGGCTACACCTTC	CASSQDGTGDYGYTF
TRBV29-1	TRBJ1-2	NA	NA	TGCAGCGTGGGGGTGGGAGGTGGCTACACCTTC	CSVGVGGGYTF
TRBV11-3	TRBJ1-1	TRBD1	NA	TGTGCCAGCAGCCCTCAGCCGGGACAGGCGAGCACTGAAGCTTTCTTT	CASSPQPGQASTEAFF
TRBV30	TRBJ2-7	TRBD1	NA	TGTGCCTGGAGTCCCCTGACAGGGAGCGAGCAGTACTTC	CAWSPLTGSEQYF
TRBV27	TRBJ2-7	TRBD2	NA	TGTGCCAGCAGTTTATTCGGGGGGATGATTCCCTACGAGCAGTACTTC	CASSLFGGMIPYEQYF
TRBV7-7	TRBJ2-2	NA	NA	TGTGCCAGCAGCTCTGGCGCCGGGTCGAACACCGGGGAGCTGTTTTTT	CASSSGAGSNTGELFF
TRBV5-1	TRBJ1-3	TRBD1	NA	TGCGCCAGCAGCTGGGGACAGGTCCAGTCTGGAAACACCATATATTTT	CASSWGQVQSGNTIYF
TRBV12-5	TRBJ2-5	TRBD2	NA	TGTGCTAGTGGTTTGGGGACTAGCCGGGAGACCCAGTACTTC	CASGLGTSRETQYF
TRBV6-5	TRBJ2-3	NA	NA	TGTGCCAGCAGTTCGGGGGGCACAGATACGCAGTATTTT	CASSSGGTDTQYF
TRBV6-2/TRBV6-3	TRBJ2-1	TRBD2	NA	TGTGCCAGCAGCCGGCAGCGGGGGCATACAAATGAGCAGTTCTTC	CASSRQRGHTNEQFF
TRBV7-9	TRBJ2-1	TRBD2	NA	TGTGCCAGCAGCTCTCGCGGGGGGGACTCCTACAATGAGCAGTTCTTC	CASSSRGGDSYNEQFF
TRBV5-6	TRBJ2-2	NA	NA	TGTGCCAGCAGCTTGTCCCTCACCGGGGAGCTGTTTTTT	CASSLSLTGELFF
TRBV15	TRBJ1-2	NA	NA	TGTGCCACCAGTAGCCCCCTCCCTGGACAGAGCTATGGCTACACCTTC	CATSSPLPGQSYGYTF
TRBV5-1	TRBJ1-3	NA	NA	TGCGCCAGCAGCTTGGGAAGCAACTCTGGAAACACCATATATTTT	CASSLGSNSGNTIYF